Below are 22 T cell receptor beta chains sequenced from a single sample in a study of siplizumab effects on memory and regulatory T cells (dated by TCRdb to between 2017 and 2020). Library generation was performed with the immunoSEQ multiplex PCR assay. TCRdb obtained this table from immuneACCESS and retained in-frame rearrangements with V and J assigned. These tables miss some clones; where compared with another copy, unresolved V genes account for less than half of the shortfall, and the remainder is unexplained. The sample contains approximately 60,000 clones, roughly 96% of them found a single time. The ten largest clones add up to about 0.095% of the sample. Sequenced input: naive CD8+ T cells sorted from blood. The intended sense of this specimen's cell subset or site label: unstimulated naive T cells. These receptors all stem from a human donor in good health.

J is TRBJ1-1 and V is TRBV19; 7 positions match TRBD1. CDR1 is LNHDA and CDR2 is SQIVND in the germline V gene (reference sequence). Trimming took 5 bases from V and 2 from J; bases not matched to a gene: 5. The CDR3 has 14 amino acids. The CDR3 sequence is CASSAAGGNTEAFF. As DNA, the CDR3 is TGTGCCAGTAGTGCAGCAGGGGGAAACACTGAAGCTTTCTTT.

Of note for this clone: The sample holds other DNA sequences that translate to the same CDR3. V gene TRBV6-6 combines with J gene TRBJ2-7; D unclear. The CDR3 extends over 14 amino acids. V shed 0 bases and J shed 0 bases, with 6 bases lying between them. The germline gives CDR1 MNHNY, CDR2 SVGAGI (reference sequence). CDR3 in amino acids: CASSYSGPSYEQYF. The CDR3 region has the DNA TGTGCCAGCAGTTACTCAGGACCCTCCTACGAGCAGTACTTC.

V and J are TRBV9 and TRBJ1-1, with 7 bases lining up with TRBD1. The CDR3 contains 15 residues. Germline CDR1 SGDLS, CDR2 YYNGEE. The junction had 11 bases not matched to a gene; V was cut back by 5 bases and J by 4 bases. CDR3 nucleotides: TGTGCCAGCAGTTCCTCGACAGGGCGGGGCACTGAAGCTTTCTTT. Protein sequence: CASSSSTGRGTEAFF.

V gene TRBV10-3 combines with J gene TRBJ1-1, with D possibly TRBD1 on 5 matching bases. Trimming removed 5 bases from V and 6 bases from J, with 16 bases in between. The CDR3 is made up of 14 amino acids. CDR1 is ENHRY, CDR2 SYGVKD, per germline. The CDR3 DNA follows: TGTGCCATCAGTCCATACAGTGAAGGGGCTGAAGCTTTCTTT. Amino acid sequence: CAISPYSEGAEAFF.

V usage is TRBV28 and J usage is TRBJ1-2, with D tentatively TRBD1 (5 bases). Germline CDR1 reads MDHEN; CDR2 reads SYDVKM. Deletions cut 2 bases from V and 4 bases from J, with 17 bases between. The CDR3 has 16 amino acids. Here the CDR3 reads CASSLEPAGIGYGYTF. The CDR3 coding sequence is TGTGCCAGCAGTTTAGAGCCGGCAGGGATTGGCTATGGCTACACCTTC.

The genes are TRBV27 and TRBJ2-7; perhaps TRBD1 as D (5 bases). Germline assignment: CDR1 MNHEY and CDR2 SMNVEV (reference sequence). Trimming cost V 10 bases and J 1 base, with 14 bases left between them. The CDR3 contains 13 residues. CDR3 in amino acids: CATRPTASYEQYF. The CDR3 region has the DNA TGTGCCACCAGGCCGACAGCGTCCTACGAGCAGTACTTC.

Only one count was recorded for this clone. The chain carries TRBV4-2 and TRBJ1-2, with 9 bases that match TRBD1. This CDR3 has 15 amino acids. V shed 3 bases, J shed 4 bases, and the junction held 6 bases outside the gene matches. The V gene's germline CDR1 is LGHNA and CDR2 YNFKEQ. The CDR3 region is CASSHGQGLGYGYTF. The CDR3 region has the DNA TGTGCCAGCAGCCATGGACAGGGGTTGGGCTATGGCTACACCTTC.

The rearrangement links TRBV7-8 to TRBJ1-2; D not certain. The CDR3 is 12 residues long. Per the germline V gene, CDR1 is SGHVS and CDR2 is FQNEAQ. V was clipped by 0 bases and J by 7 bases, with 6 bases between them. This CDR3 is CASSLARGGYTF. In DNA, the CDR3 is TGTGCCAGCAGCTTAGCGCGGGGTGGCTACACCTTC.

The CDR3 DNA follows: TGTGCCAGCAGCGGATTACTAGACCGTGCTGAGCAGTTCTTC. Amino acid sequence: CASSGLLDRAEQFF. V and J are TRBV27 and TRBJ2-1; a possible D gene is TRBD2 (5 bases). The germline CDR1 and CDR2 sequences are MNHEY and SMNVEV (reference sequence). This CDR3 is 14 amino acids long. V was trimmed by 6 bases and J by 9 bases, leaving 18 bases between them.

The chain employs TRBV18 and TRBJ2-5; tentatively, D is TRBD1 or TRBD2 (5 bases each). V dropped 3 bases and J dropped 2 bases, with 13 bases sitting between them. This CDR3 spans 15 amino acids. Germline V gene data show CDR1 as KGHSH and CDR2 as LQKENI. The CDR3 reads CASSPPEGWQETQYF. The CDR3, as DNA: TGTGCCAGCTCACCCCCCGAGGGGTGGCAAGAGACCCAGTACTTC.

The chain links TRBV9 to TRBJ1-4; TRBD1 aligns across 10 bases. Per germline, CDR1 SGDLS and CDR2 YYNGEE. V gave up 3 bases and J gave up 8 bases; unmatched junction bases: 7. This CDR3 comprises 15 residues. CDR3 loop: CASSESGQGWEKLFF. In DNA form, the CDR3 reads TGTGCCAGCAGCGAGTCGGGACAGGGGTGGGAAAAACTGTTTTTT.

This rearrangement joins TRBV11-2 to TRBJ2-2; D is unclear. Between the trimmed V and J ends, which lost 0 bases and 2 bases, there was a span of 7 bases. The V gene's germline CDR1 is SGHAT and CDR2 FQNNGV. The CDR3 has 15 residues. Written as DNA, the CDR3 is TGTGCCAGCAGCTTAGATTTCGGCAACACCGGGGAGCTGTTTTTT. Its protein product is CASSLDFGNTGELFF.

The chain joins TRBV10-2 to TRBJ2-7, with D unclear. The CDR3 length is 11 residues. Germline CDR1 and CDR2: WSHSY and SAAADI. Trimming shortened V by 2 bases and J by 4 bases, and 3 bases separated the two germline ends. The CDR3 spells CASSEGYEQYF. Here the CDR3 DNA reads TGCGCCAGCAGTGAGGGATACGAGCAGTACTTC.

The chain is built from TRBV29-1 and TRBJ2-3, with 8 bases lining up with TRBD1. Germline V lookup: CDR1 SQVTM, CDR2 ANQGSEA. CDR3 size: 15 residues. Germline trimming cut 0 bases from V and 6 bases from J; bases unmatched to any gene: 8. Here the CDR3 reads CSVEDRSQGADTQYF. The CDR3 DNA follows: TGCAGCGTTGAAGATCGGAGTCAGGGGGCCGATACGCAGTATTTT.

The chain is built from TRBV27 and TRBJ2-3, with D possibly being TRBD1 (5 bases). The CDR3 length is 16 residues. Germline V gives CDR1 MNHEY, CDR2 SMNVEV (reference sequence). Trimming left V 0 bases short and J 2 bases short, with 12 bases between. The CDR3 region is CASSLSPGHFTDTQYF. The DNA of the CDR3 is TGTGCCAGCAGTTTATCGCCAGGGCACTTCACAGATACGCAGTATTTT.

This chain's CDR3 is CASSLLPDLNEQFF. The CDR3 DNA follows: TGTGCCAGCAGCTTATTGCCGGATTTAAATGAGCAGTTCTTC. The rearrangement links TRBV7-2 to TRBJ2-1; unclear D gene. The CDR3 runs to 14 residues. Deletions cut 2 bases from V and 7 bases from J, with 12 bases between. Germline CDR1 is SGHTA and CDR2 is FQGNSA.

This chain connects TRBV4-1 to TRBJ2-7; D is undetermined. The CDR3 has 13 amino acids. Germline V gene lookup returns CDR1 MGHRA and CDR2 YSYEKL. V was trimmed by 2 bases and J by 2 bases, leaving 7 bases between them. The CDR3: CASSQTVTYEQYF. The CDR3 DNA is TGCGCCAGCAGCCAAACCGTGACCTACGAGCAGTACTTC.

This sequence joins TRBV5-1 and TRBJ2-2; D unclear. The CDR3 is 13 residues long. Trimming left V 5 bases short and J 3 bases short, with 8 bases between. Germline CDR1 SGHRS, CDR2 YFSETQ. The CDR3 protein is CASRRPDTGELFF. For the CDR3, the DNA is TGCGCCAGCAGAAGGCCGGACACCGGGGAGCTGTTTTTT.

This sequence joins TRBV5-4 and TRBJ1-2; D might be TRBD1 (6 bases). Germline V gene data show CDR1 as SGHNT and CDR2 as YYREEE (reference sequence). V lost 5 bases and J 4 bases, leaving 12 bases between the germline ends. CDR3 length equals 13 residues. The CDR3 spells CASRLQGSYGYTF. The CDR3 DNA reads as TGTGCCAGCAGACTCCAGGGGAGCTATGGCTACACCTTC.

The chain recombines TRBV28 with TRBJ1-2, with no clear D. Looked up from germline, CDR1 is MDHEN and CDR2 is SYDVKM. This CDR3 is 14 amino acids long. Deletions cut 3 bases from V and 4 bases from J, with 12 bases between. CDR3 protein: CASSFPRGSYGYTF. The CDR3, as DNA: TGTGCCAGCAGTTTCCCCCGTGGGAGCTATGGCTACACCTTC.

CDR3 sequence reads: CASRPTIGGTEAFF. For the CDR3, the DNA is TGTGCCAGCAGACCGACTATCGGAGGCACTGAAGCTTTCTTT. The chain uses TRBV6-4 and TRBJ1-1, with D hard to call. V gave up 6 bases and J gave up 4 bases, with 15 bases separating them. The CDR3 is 14 amino acids. Germline-derived CDR1 and CDR2 are MRHNA and SNTAGT.

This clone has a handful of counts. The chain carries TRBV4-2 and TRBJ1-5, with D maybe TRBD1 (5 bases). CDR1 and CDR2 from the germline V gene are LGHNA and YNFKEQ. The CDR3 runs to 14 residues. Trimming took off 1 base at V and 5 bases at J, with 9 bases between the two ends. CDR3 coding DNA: TGTGCCAGCAGCCAAGGAGGGGTTGATCAGCCCCAGCATTTT. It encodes CASSQGGVDQPQHF.